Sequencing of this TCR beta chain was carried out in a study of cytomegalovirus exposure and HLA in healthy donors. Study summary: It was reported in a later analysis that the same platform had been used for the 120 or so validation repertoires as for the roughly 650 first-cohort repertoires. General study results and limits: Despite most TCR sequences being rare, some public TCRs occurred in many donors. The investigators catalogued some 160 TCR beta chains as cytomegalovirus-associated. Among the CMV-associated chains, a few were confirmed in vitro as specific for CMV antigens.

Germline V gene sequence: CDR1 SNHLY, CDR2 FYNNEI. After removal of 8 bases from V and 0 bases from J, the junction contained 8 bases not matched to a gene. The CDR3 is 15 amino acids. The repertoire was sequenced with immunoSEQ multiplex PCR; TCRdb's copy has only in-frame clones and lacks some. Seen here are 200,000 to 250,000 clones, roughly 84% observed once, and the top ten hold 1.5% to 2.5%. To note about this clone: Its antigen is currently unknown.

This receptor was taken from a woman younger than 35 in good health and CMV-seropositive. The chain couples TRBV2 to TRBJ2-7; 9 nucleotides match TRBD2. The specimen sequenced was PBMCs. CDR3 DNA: TGTGCCAGCTCCCGTAGCGGGAGCTCCTCCTACGAGCAGTACTTC. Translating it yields CASSRSGSSSYEQYF. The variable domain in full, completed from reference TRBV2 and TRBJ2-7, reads EPEVTQTPSHQVTQMGQEVILRCVPISNHLYFYWYRQILGQKVEFLVSFYNNEISEKSEIFDDQFSVERPDGSNFTLKIRSTKLEDSAMYFCASSRSGSSSYEQYFGPGTRLTVT.